The present T cell receptor (beta chain) was sequenced within a study of blood T cell repertoires in COVID-19. The wider study: Material from acute and convalescent COVID-19 was sourced from the United States, Italy and Spain. In each case, the material was cDNA or gDNA derived from T cells, B-cell-depleted T cells, or PBMCs.

In the original workflow: Reference gene primer amplification gave estimated nucleated cell counts. Data came from immunoSEQ multiplex PCR; TCRdb stores just in-frame clones and leaves some out. That table furnishes V, J and clone size, whereas the DNA furnished D and trimming. Here the sample spans just under 50,000 clones, roughly 84% being singletons. Germline V gene sequence: CDR1 SGHTS, CDR2 YDEGEE. This CDR3 has 14 residues. Unmatched junction bases numbered 6, after V lost 5 bases and J lost 5 bases. The receptor was isolated from a human donor in a cohort sampled during active COVID-19. The J gene is TRBJ2-1, the V gene TRBV5-8; 8 bases match TRBD1. Specimen: peripheral blood. DNA for the CDR3: TGTGCCAGCAGTACGGACAGGGTGGACAATGAGCAGTTCTTC. This translates into CASSTDRVDNEQFF.